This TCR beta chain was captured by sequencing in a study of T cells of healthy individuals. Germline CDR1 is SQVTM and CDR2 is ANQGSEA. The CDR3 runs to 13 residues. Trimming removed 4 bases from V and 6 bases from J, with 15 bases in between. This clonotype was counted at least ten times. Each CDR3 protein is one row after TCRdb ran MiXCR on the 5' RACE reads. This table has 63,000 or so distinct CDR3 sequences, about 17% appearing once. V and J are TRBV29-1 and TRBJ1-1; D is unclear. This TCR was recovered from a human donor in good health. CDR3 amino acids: CSVGNNHLAEAFF. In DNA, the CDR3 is TGCAGCGTTGGTAACAACCATTTGGCTGAAGCTTTCTTT.